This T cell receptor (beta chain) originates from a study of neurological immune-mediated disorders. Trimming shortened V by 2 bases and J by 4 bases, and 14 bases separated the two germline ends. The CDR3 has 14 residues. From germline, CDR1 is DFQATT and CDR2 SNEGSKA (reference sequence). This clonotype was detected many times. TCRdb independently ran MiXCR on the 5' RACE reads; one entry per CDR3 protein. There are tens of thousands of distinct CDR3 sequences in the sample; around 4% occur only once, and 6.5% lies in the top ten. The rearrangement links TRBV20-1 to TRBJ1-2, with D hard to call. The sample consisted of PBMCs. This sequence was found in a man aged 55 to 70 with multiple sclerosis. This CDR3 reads CSARIGGSGYGYTF. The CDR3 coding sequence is TGCAGTGCTAGAATTGGAGGGAGCGGCTATGGCTACACCTTC.